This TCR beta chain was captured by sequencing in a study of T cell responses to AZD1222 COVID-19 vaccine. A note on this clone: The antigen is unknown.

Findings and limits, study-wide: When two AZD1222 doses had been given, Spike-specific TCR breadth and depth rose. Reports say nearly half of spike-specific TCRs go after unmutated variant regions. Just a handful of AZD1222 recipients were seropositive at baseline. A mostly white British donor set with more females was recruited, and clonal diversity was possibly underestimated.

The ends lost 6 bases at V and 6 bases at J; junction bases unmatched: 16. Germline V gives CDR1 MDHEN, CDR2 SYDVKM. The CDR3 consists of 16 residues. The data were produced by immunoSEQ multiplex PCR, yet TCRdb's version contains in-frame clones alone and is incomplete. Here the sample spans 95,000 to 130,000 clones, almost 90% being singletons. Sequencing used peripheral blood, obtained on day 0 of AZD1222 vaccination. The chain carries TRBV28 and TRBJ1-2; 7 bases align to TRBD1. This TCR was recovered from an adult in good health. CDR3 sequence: CASSSTSHRGVNGYTF. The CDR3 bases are TGTGCCAGCAGCTCGACTTCTCACAGGGGTGTGAATGGCTACACCTTC.